This T cell receptor beta chain stems from a study of blood T cell repertoires in COVID-19. Study information: COVID-19 samples collected from the United States, Italy and Spain covered acute and convalescent phases. Nucleic acid was either cDNA or gDNA, and it came from T cells, B-cell-depleted T cells, or PBMCs.

CDR3 length equals 12 residues. CDR1 is MNHEY and CDR2 is SVGAGI in the germline V gene. Per the authors' pipeline: Amplifying reference gene primers gave estimates of nucleated cell counts. Profiling relied on immunoSEQ multiplex PCR, and the TCRdb table lists in-frame clones only, not all of them. V and J calls and clone size come straight from that table; D and trimming were deduced from the DNA. This table has around 65,000 clones, 75% to 90% appearing once. The TCR originated in a human donor in a cohort sampled during active COVID-19. J is TRBJ2-5 and V is TRBV6-5; maybe TRBD1 (6 bases). Sequencing was performed on peripheral blood. CDR3 region: CAIGRGIETQYF. In nucleotides, the CDR3 is TGTGCGATAGGTAGGGGGATAGAGACCCAGTACTTC.